This TCR beta chain was obtained from a study of T-cell memory formation after mild COVID-19 (dated by TCRdb to about 2021). For context, the study as a whole: TCR sequence clusters from the two donors were largely donor specific. The cohort comprised two young, previously healthy adult volunteers, one female and one male. In two donors, T-cell clones that expanded and contracted after mild COVID-19 were followed by sequencing TCRalpha and TCRbeta repertoires longitudinally. Overall results and qualifications from the work: Only two mild cases were covered in the study, and larger cohorts including severe cases with pre-infection samples were considered necessary. Contracting CD4+ clones turned up mainly in the CM and EM memory subsets, whereas EMRA was where CD8+ clones were enriched. Some responding clones were detected in pre-infection memory, suggesting pre-existing cross-reactive memory T cells joined the SARS-CoV-2 response. SARS-CoV-2 specificity of the second-wave clones peaking on day 37 was not confirmed. Balanced CD4/CD8 phenotypes were observed for clones contracting from day 15 to 85, whereas a bias towards CD4+ was observed for a second wave of clones expanding from day 15 to 37.

Ficoll-Paque density gradient centrifugation was used to isolate PBMCs. On this clonotype: The specificity of this receptor is unknown. The sample holds no much larger clone one base away, and base qualities are not on file.

The run used an Illumina NovaSeq 6000. cDNA libraries for TCRalpha and TCRbeta were prepared by 5'RACE using constant-segment primers, with sample barcodes and unique molecular identifiers added. RNA was extracted from every sample with Trizol reagent. Amplification of the libraries took two PCR steps, and the second step added a second sample barcode plus Illumina TruSeq adapters. Sequencing of the libraries was done on an Illumina NovaSeq, producing 2 x 150 bp paired-end reads. In the paper's pipeline: Reads were demultiplexed and collapsed into UMI-guided consensus sequences with migec v1.2.7. Using mixcr v2.1.11, the UMI consensuses were aligned to TRA and TRB V and J templates and assembled into clonotypes. A clonotype was counted as expanded or contracted only if both edgeR and NoisET called the change significant, with noise models trained on biological replicates. For edgeR calls, the thresholds were a false discovery rate-adjusted p below 0.01 and a log2 fold-change of 1. As an exploratory analysis of dynamics, PCA with hierarchical clustering was applied to max-normalized trajectories of the 1000 most abundant clonotypes. Separately sequenced CD4+ and CD8+ repertoires were used to assign a CD4 or CD8 phenotype to each responding clone. TCRdb reprocessed the public reads (quality trimming at Q25 with fastp, clone calling with MiXCR) and kept in-frame beta chains. Rows with a matching CDR3 protein are joined into one entry that keeps the most common DNA and genes. V and J calls and clone size were set by TCRdb, not the authors. Counted in this sample were about 470,000 distinct CDR3 sequences; around 25% of them appeared once. The ten largest clones take up around 12% of the sample.

The CDR3 sequence holds 16 residues, the cysteine and phenylalanine included. Only the CDR3 DNA stays, 48 bases, in frame from base 1. V is pared back by 2 bases and J by 6 bases, with 19 bases lying between the germline termini. The germline V gene (reference sequence) sets CDR1 to SEHNR and CDR2 to FQNEAQ. In this chain, TRBV7-9 is recombined with TRBJ1-2, with TRBD1 as a weak D call on 6 bases. This clonotype was obtained from an adult woman who had mild COVID-19 (a few samples of this study predate the infection). The sample titles of this study are shuffled in the database, so cell type and time point are left out; the donor was told from shared clones. Sequencing was carried out using PBMCs or a T cell subset sorted from them (not recorded which). The sequenced DNA is TGTGCCAGCAGCTTATCCGTTTGGACAGCAAAGGATGGCTACACCTTC. Its coded protein is CASSLSVWTAKDGYTF.